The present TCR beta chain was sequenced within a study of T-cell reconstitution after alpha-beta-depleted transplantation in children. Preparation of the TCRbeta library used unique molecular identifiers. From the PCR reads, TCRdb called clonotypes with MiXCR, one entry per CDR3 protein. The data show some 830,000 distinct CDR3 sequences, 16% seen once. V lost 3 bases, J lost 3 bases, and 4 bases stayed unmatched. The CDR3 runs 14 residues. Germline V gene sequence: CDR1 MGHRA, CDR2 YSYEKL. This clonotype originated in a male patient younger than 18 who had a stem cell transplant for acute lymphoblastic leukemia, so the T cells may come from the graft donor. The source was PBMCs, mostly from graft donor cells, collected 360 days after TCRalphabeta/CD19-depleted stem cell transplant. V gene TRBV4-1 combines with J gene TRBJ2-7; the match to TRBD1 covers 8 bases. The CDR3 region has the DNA TGCGCCAGCAGCCACCTTACAGGGGGCTACGAGCAGTACTTC. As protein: CASSHLTGGYEQYF.